The 5 T cell receptor beta chains given below trace back to one sample, sequenced in a study of T cell repertoires in breast cancer. During the second nested PCR, blocking oligonucleotides suppressed genes that were not paired. TCRdb independently ran MiXCR on the emulsion pairing reads; one entry per CDR3 protein. This sample has tens of thousands of distinct CDR3 sequences, with 45% found just once. Primers covering all TCR V genes were used in emulsion RT-PCR on CD8+ T cells. The sequenced sample consisted of CD8+ T cells. Receptors originate from a pool of human donors with breast cancer or a healthy control (not recorded which).

A few counts support this clonotype. The chain joins TRBV5-6 to TRBJ1-4, with D possibly being TRBD1 (6 bases). Trimming shortened V by 3 bases and J by 7 bases, and 19 bases separated the two germline ends. Looked up from germline, CDR1 is SGHDT and CDR2 is YYEEEE. CDR3 length equals 16 residues. CDR3 region: CASSSRDTSDGEKLFF. The CDR3 DNA reads as TGTGCCAGCAGCTCCCGGGACACCTCGGACGGTGAAAAACTGTTTTTT.

The genes are TRBV7-8 and TRBJ2-5; 12 positions match TRBD1. Germline CDR1 and CDR2: SGHVS and FQNEAQ. This CDR3 has 14 amino acids. V trimming: 4 bases; J trimming: 4 bases; junction bases outside the gene matches: 1. The CDR3 region is CASSWDRGRETQYF. CDR3 sequence (DNA): TGTGCCAGCAGCTGGGACAGGGGGCGAGAGACCCAGTACTTC.

The chain recombines TRBV20-1 with TRBJ2-1, with D perhaps TRBD1 (5 bases). The CDR3 extends over 13 amino acids. Germline lookup yields CDR1 DFQATT and CDR2 SNEGSKA (reference sequence). Trimming stripped 2 bases from V and 9 bases from J, with 14 bases between. The CDR3 spells CSARKGPEIEQFF. CDR3 DNA sequence: TGCAGTGCTAGAAAGGGGCCTGAGATTGAGCAGTTCTTC.

The rearrangement links TRBV10-2 to TRBJ2-7; D is undetermined. Trimming shortened V by 8 bases and J by 2 bases, and 10 bases separated the two germline ends. The V gene's germline CDR1 is WSHSY and CDR2 SAAADI. This CDR3 has 12 residues. The CDR3 spells CASGVTTYEQYF. For the CDR3, the DNA is TGCGCCAGCGGTGTCACGACCTACGAGCAGTACTTC.

This chain connects TRBV7-9 to TRBJ1-1, with 7 nucleotides matching TRBD1. With V trimmed by 3 bases and J by 0 bases, 4 bases remained unmatched. Germline assignment: CDR1 SEHNR and CDR2 FQNEAQ (reference sequence). This CDR3 spans 15 amino acids. The CDR3 nucleotides read TGTGCCAGCAGCTTGGGACAGATCATGAACACTGAAGCTTTCTTT. It translates to CASSLGQIMNTEAFF.